This TCR beta chain was obtained from a study of blood T cell repertoires in COVID-19. The CDR3 has 17 residues. V lost 0 bases to trimming and J lost 5 bases; unmatched junction nucleotides: 14. Germline V gene sequence: CDR1 SGHRS, CDR2 YFSETQ. Sequencing used immunoSEQ multiplex PCR; TCRdb keeps in-frame clones, though not all of them. This sample has under 200,000 clones, with more than 70% found just once. Sequencing was carried out using PBMCs or T cells enriched from blood (not recorded which). The V gene is TRBV5-1, the J gene TRBJ2-7; 7 bases line up with TRBD1. The TCR was taken from a middle-aged man with acute COVID-19. The CDR3 region is CASSLDPGSGGFHEQYF. The CDR3 nucleotides read TGCGCCAGCAGCTTGGACCCCGGGTCAGGGGGTTTCCACGAGCAGTACTTC. The full variable domain, in which reference TRBV5-1 and TRBJ2-7 provide the parts outside the CDR3, is KAGVTQTPRYLIKTRGQQVTLSCSPISGHRSVSWYQQTPGQGLQFLFEYFSETQRNKGNFPGRFSGRQFSNSRSEMNVSTLELGDSALYLCASSLDPGSGGFHEQYFGPGTRLTVT.